These 18 T cell receptor beta chains share one sample of origin, sequenced in a study of blood T cell repertoires in COVID-19. Data came from immunoSEQ multiplex PCR; TCRdb stores just in-frame clones and leaves some out. The sample holds about 150,000 clones, approximately 81% seen once. Input material: peripheral blood. These receptors all come from a human donor in a cohort sampled during active COVID-19.

The chain employs TRBV5-5 and TRBJ2-7, with 9 bases identical to TRBD1. There are 15 residues in the CDR3. In germline, CDR1 is SGHKS, CDR2 YYEKEE (reference sequence). Trimming cost V 4 bases and J 5 bases; bases outside gene matches: 10. The CDR3 bases are TGTGCCAGCAGCACGAGAGGGACAGGGTACCACGAGCAGTACTTC. It encodes CASSTRGTGYHEQYF.

V gene TRBV7-9 combines with J gene TRBJ1-4; no firm D call. The CDR3 is 12 amino acids. Trimming shortened V by 5 bases and J by 5 bases, and 6 bases separated the two germline ends. CDR1 and CDR2 from the germline V gene are SEHNR and FQNEAQ (reference sequence). CDR3 sequence (DNA): TGTGCCAGCAGCCTCTCGAATGAAAAACTGTTTTTT. Amino acid sequence: CASSLSNEKLFF. The full variable domain, rest sourced from reference TRBV7-9 and TRBJ1-4, is DTGVSQNPRHKITKRGQNVTFRCDPISEHNRLYWYRQTLGQGPEFLTYFQNEAQLEKSRLLSDRFSAERPKGSFSTLEIQRTEQGDSAMYLCASSLSNEKLFFGSGTQLSVL.

The chain combines TRBV3-1 (or the pseudogene TRBV3-2) with TRBJ2-5, with TRBD2 identical over 13 bases. From germline, CDR1 is LGHDT and CDR2 YNNKEL (reference sequence). CDR3 length: 15 amino acids. V gave up 6 bases and J gave up 3 bases; unmatched junction bases: 4. The CDR3 sequence is CASRRLAGGKETQYF. CDR3 sequence (DNA): TGTGCCAGCAGAAGACTAGCGGGGGGAAAAGAGACCCAGTACTTC.

The J gene is TRBJ1-2, the V gene TRBV5-1; 9 nucleotides line up with TRBD1. Germline CDR1 SGHRS, CDR2 YFSETQ. J gave up 9 bases and V 0 bases, and 3 bases lay outside the gene matches. This CDR3 comprises 13 residues. CDR3 residues: CASSLGDRARYTF. The CDR3 bases are TGCGCCAGCAGCTTGGGGGACAGGGCTCGCTACACCTTC.

This clone appeared once. The V call is TRBV28, the J call TRBJ1-6; D remains ambiguous. V lost 7 bases and J lost 0, with 10 bases in between. In germline, CDR1 is MDHEN, CDR2 SYDVKM. This CDR3 is built from 15 residues. CDR3 loop: CASTSGSSYNSPLHF. CDR3 sequence (DNA): TGTGCCAGCACGTCTGGTAGCTCCTATAATTCACCCCTCCACTTT.

This clone occurred once. J is TRBJ1-1 and V is TRBV7-2; 8 bases map to TRBD1. The germline gives CDR1 SGHTA, CDR2 FQGNSA. The CDR3 runs 15 residues. V lost 6 bases and J lost 5; bases outside the gene matches: 11. CDR3 residues: CASRPLTGGFTEAFF. The CDR3 bases are TGTGCCAGCAGACCCCTTACAGGGGGTTTTACTGAAGCTTTCTTT.

The genes are TRBV5-5 and TRBJ1-4; TRBD1 might be the D (5 bases). There are 14 residues in the CDR3. The germline CDR1 and CDR2 sequences are SGHKS and YYEKEE (reference sequence). The ends were cut back, 4 bases at V and 0 bases at J, with 7 bases in the middle. In DNA, the CDR3 is TGTGCCAGCAGCCGGGGGGCAACTAATGAAAAACTGTTTTTT. This encodes CASSRGATNEKLFF.

CDR3 residues: CASSFDSRDEQFF. The CDR3 DNA is TGTGCCAGCAGTTTTGACTCCCGGGATGAGCAGTTCTTC. This chain links TRBV12-3 or TRBV12-4 with TRBJ2-1; D uncertain. V was pared by 3 bases and J by 8 bases, with 11 bases between. The CDR3 sequence is 13 residues long.

The rearrangement links TRBV6-2 or TRBV6-3 to TRBJ2-7, with D perhaps matching TRBD1 (5 bases). This CDR3 contains 15 residues. V dropped 5 bases and J dropped 4 bases, with 18 bases sitting between them. Germline V gene lookup returns CDR1 MNHEY and CDR2 SVGEGT. The CDR3 DNA follows: TGTGCCAGCAGTCGGGCCGCAGGGTTGCCTTACGAGCAGTACTTC. Amino acids: CASSRAAGLPYEQYF.

Here the CDR3 reads CASSLAGQGSGNQPQHF. In DNA, the CDR3 is TGTGCCAGCAGCTTAGCCGGACAGGGTTCGGGCAATCAGCCCCAGCATTTT. The rearrangement joins TRBV7-9 to TRBJ1-5; 8 bases fit TRBD1. Germline V CDR1 and CDR2: SEHNR, FQNEAQ (reference sequence). CDR3 length: 17 amino acids. Trimming at V came to 0 bases and at J to 2 bases, leaving 6 bases not matched to a gene.

V usage is TRBV19 and J usage is TRBJ1-1; D possibly corresponds to TRBD1 (5 bases). The CDR3 has 13 residues. Germline V gives CDR1 LNHDA, CDR2 SQIVND (reference sequence). Trimming took 8 bases from V and 4 from J, leaving 14 bases between them. The CDR3 nucleotides are TGTGCCAGTGAGAACAGGCGGGGCACTGAAGCTTTCTTT. Its protein product is CASENRRGTEAFF.

The J gene is TRBJ1-2, the V gene TRBV20-1; D possibly corresponds to TRBD1 (5 bases). There are 11 residues in the CDR3. Germline V gene lookup returns CDR1 DFQATT and CDR2 SNEGSKA (reference sequence). V dropped 3 bases and J dropped 5 bases, with 7 bases sitting between them. The CDR3 DNA is TGCAGTGCTAGGGGGGGTTATGGCTACACCTTC. Protein product: CSARGGYGYTF.

The genes are TRBV5-4 and TRBJ2-3; 8 bases match TRBD2. V was pared by 0 bases and J by 1 base, with 4 bases of the junction left unmatched. The CDR3 totals 16 residues. Germline values: CDR1 SGHNT, CDR2 YYREEE (reference sequence). The CDR3 sequence is CASSLGAGGRTDTQYF. CDR3 coding DNA: TGTGCCAGCAGCTTGGGGGCGGGGGGTCGCACAGATACGCAGTATTTT.

The chain couples TRBV5-5 to TRBJ2-4, with TRBD2 as a possible D gene (5 bases). The CDR3 spans 16 residues. V lost 2 bases, J lost 3 bases, and 15 bases lay in between. Germline CDR1 SGHKS, CDR2 YYEKEE (reference sequence). The CDR3 region has the DNA TGTGCCAGCAGCTTCAGGCTAGCCGAGGACAAAAACATTCAGTACTTC. Protein: CASSFRLAEDKNIQYF.

This clone was counted once. This sequence joins TRBV5-5 and TRBJ2-7; tentatively, D is TRBD1 (6 bases). This CDR3 region has 14 residues. Trimming left V 5 bases short and J 3 bases short, with 15 bases between. Germline values: CDR1 SGHKS, CDR2 YYEKEE (reference sequence). The CDR3 sequence is CASSYRTADYEQYF. Written as DNA, the CDR3 is TGTGCCAGCAGTTACCGGACAGCGGACTACGAGCAGTACTTC.

The chain combines TRBV6-2 or TRBV6-3 with TRBJ1-5, with 10 positions matching TRBD1. With 0 bases clipped from V and 5 bases from J, the junction kept 4 bases outside the gene matches. The CDR3 sequence is 16 residues long. Per the germline V gene, CDR1 is MNHEY and CDR2 is SVGEGT. CDR3 nucleotide sequence: TGTGCCAGCAGTTACTCGAGGACAGGGGGGCATCAGCCCCAGCATTTT. This codes for CASSYSRTGGHQPQHF.

CDR3 coding DNA: TGCGCCAGCAGCCCCCGGGGTAGCGACACAGATACGCAGTATTTT. Translated: CASSPRGSDTDTQYF. The chain carries TRBV4-3 and TRBJ2-3, with D perhaps matching TRBD2 (5 bases). The CDR3 contains 15 residues. Trimming shortened V by 4 bases and J by 2 bases, and 13 bases separated the two germline ends. CDR1 and CDR2 from the germline V gene are LGHNA and YSLEER.

The chain combines TRBV2 with TRBJ2-2; 8 bases agree with TRBD1. The CDR3 length is 15 residues. Germline V gene sequence: CDR1 SNHLY, CDR2 FYNNEI. Trimming took 3 bases from V and 2 from J; bases not matched to a gene: 2. CDR3 sequence (DNA): TGTGCCAGCAGTGACAGGGGGCATAACACCGGGGAGCTGTTTTTT. The encoded protein is CASSDRGHNTGELFF.